This T cell receptor (beta chain) was identified in a study of blood T cell repertoires in COVID-19. The overall study: Spain, Italy and the United States supplied samples that represented acute and convalescent COVID-19.

Original handling: Nucleated cell number was recorded as an estimate derived from reference gene primer amplification. Data came from immunoSEQ multiplex PCR; TCRdb stores just in-frame clones and leaves some out. From that table come the V and J calls and clone size; the DNA was used to work out D and trimming. The data show about 250,000 clones, around 88% seen once. Recruited during active infection, patients (from Seattle) were subsequently followed longitudinally. Input material: peripheral blood. This TCR derives from a woman aged 30 to 39 with COVID-19, enrolled during active disease.

CDR3 DNA sequence: TGTGCCAGCAGTTCCGTCCTCCAGGGGCGCAGAGATACGCAGTATTTT. This gives the protein CASSSVLQGRRDTQYF. The chain employs TRBV27 and TRBJ2-3; tentative D call: TRBD1 (6 bases). The V end lost 4 bases, the J end lost 5 bases, and 19 bases lay between the germline ends. The CDR3 contains 16 residues. CDR1 is MNHEY, CDR2 SMNVEV, per germline (reference sequence).